The following is a T cell receptor beta chain sequence with its context. The CDR3 has 17 residues. V trimming: 7 bases; J trimming: 7 bases; junction bases outside the gene matches: 19. Germline loops: CDR1 MDHEN, CDR2 SYDVKM. Isocitrate dehydrogenase mutation was absent in all glioblastoma patients. The record originates from a study of glioma-infiltrating T cells after dendritic cell vaccination. Study-wide background: Three intradermal dendritic cell vaccine injections were given every two weeks.

Clones were read by immunoSEQ multiplex PCR, and TCRdb kept only the in-frame ones, dropping some. The repertoire includes about 92,000 clones, under 90% of them detected once, and around a sixth sits in the top ten. The origin of this receptor is a human donor with glioblastoma. The sequenced sample was blood, obtained before dendritic cell vaccination. This chain links TRBV28 with TRBJ2-1, with 7 positions matching TRBD1. The CDR3 here is CASTKSRTGARGNEQFF. In DNA, the CDR3 is TGTGCCAGCACCAAATCTCGGACAGGCGCCAGGGGGAATGAGCAGTTCTTC.